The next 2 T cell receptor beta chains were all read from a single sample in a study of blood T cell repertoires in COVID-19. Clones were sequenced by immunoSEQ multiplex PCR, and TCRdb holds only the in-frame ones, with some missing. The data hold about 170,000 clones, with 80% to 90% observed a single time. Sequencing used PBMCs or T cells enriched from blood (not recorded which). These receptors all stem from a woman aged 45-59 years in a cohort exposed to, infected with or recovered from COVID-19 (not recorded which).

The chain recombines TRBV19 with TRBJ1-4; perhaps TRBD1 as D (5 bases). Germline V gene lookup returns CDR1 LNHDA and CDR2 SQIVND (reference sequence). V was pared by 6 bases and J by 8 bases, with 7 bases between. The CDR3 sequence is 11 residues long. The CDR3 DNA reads TGTGCCAGTAGCAACAGGGAAAAACTGTTTTTT. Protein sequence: CASSNREKLFF.

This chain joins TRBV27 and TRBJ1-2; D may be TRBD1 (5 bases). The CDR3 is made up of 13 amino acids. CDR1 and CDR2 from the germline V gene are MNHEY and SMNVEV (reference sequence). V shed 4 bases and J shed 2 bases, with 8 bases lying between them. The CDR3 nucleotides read TGTGCCAGCAGTTCCCAGGGAAACTATGGCTACACCTTC. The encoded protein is CASSSQGNYGYTF.